The 21 T cell receptor beta chains below were found in one sample sequenced in a study of T cell changes during pregnancy in multiple sclerosis. Sequencing used immunoSEQ multiplex PCR; TCRdb keeps in-frame clones, though not all of them. The profile shows about 83,000 clones, around 96% of them singletons. The specimen comprised peripheral blood, sampled in the second trimester of pregnancy. These receptors all stem from a female donor with multiple sclerosis, enrolled in a pregnancy study.

The chain combines TRBV5-4 with TRBJ1-2, with D hard to call. Trimming pared 2 bases from V and 6 bases from J, leaving 14 bases between. Germline CDR1 reads SGHNT; CDR2 reads YYREEE (reference sequence). The CDR3 runs to 14 residues. The CDR3 coding sequence is TGTGCCAGCAGCTTTGACATTGCTTTAGATGGCTACACCTTC. Its translation: CASSFDIALDGYTF.

This rearrangement joins TRBV27 to TRBJ2-7, with a weak D call TRBD2 (6 bases). Germline V gene data show CDR1 as MNHEY and CDR2 as SMNVEV (reference sequence). This CDR3 spans 13 amino acids. The V end was cut by 3 bases, the J end by 2 bases, with 8 bases between. CDR3 region: CASSFGGTYEQYF. The DNA for the CDR3 is TGTGCCAGCAGTTTCGGCGGGACCTACGAGCAGTACTTC.

This chain connects TRBV27 to TRBJ1-4; TRBD1 agrees at 9 bases. The CDR3 length is 17 residues. CDR1 MNHEY and CDR2 SMNVEV come from the germline V gene (reference sequence). After removal of 4 bases from V and 7 bases from J, the junction contained 13 bases not matched to a gene. CDR3 residues: CASSYRTGAPMAEKLFF. The CDR3 bases are TGTGCCAGCAGTTATAGGACAGGGGCGCCCATGGCTGAAAAACTGTTTTTT.

A single count supports this clone. The CDR3 DNA reads TGTGCCAGCAGCCCCGGGGAGTCCTACAATGAGCAGTTCTTC. Translation gives CASSPGESYNEQFF. The chain employs TRBV7-9 and TRBJ2-1; D perhaps matches TRBD2 (5 bases). Germline values: CDR1 SEHNR, CDR2 FQNEAQ (reference sequence). The CDR3 runs to 14 residues. V was cut by 5 bases and J by 1 base, with 9 bases left in between.

The CDR3 reads CASSRFPGLAGDDSDVRSYEQYF. The CDR3 DNA reads as TGCGCCAGCAGTCGATTCCCGGGACTAGCGGGAGATGACTCAGATGTCCGCTCCTACGAGCAGTACTTC. The chain joins TRBV23-1 to TRBJ2-7; 14 bases map to TRBD2. TRBV23-1 is an ORF for which the function is uncertain. CDR3 size: 23 residues. With 4 bases clipped from V and 0 bases from J, the junction kept 23 bases outside the gene matches.

The rearrangement uses TRBV6-6 and TRBJ2-7; 7 bases agree with TRBD2. The J segment lost 5 bases and the V segment lost 2 bases, leaving 12 bases of the junction unmatched. CDR3 length: 16 amino acids. Germline assignment: CDR1 MNHNY and CDR2 SVGAGI (reference sequence). CDR3 region: CASSYKAGSVRDEQYF. The CDR3 coding sequence is TGTGCCAGCAGTTACAAAGCGGGATCCGTTCGGGACGAGCAGTACTTC.

The V and J genes are TRBV4-3 and TRBJ1-5; TRBD1 aligns across 9 bases. The CDR3 is 15 amino acids. Germline V gene data show CDR1 as LGHNA and CDR2 as YSLEER. Germline trimming cut 3 bases from V and 5 bases from J; bases unmatched to any gene: 5. The CDR3 sequence is CASSQRTGEDQPQHF. The CDR3 nucleotides are TGCGCCAGCAGCCAGCGGACAGGGGAGGATCAGCCCCAGCATTTT.

The chain joins TRBV7-9 to TRBJ1-2, with 7 bases aligning to TRBD1. The junction had 9 bases not matched to a gene; V was cut back by 6 bases and J by 5 bases. Germline V gene sequence: CDR1 SEHNR, CDR2 FQNEAQ (reference sequence). The CDR3 is made up of 14 amino acids. The chain's CDR3 is CASRKGQTSYGYTF. DNA for the CDR3: TGTGCCAGCAGGAAGGGACAGACTTCTTATGGCTACACCTTC.

The CDR3 here is CASSDSSGSYNEQFF. The CDR3 DNA follows: TGTGCCAGCAGTGACTCTAGCGGCTCCTACAATGAGCAGTTCTTC. The chain couples TRBV6-4 to TRBJ2-1; D is perhaps TRBD2 (6 bases). The CDR3 has 15 residues. The germline gives CDR1 MRHNA, CDR2 SNTAGT. The V and J ends lost 0 bases and 0 bases respectively, with 6 bases between them.

The rearrangement uses TRBV11-2 and TRBJ2-3; TRBD2 agrees at 14 bases. V shed 4 bases, J shed 4 bases, and the junction held 4 bases outside the gene matches. Per the germline V gene, CDR1 is SGHAT and CDR2 is FQNNGV. This CDR3 is built from 16 residues. The CDR3 DNA is TGTGCCAGCAGCTACGGACTAGCGGGAGGAGCAGATACGCAGTATTTT. Its translation: CASSYGLAGGADTQYF.

This chain connects TRBV28 to TRBJ2-5, with TRBD1 as a possible D gene (5 bases). Trimming took 2 bases from V and 5 from J, leaving 9 bases between them. Germline loops: CDR1 MDHEN, CDR2 SYDVKM. The CDR3 contains 13 residues. CDR3 nucleotides: TGTGCCAGCAGTTTACAGGGATGGGAGACCCAGTACTTC. It translates to CASSLQGWETQYF. Drawing the rest from reference TRBV28 and TRBJ2-5, the complete variable domain is DVKVTQSSRYLVKRTGEKVFLECVQDMDHENMFWYRQDPGLGLRLIYFSYDVKMKEKGDIPEGYSVSREKKERFSLILESASTNQTSMYLCASSLQGWETQYFGPGTRLLVL.

The chain has TRBV6-1 and TRBJ1-1; D is possibly TRBD1 (6 bases). The CDR3 is made up of 14 amino acids. Germline V gene sequence: CDR1 MNHNS, CDR2 SASEGT. Between the trimmed V and J ends, which lost 2 bases and 2 bases, there was a span of 9 bases. CDR3 bases: TGTGCCAGCAGTGAACTCAGGGGAAACACTGAAGCTTTCTTT. It is translated as CASSELRGNTEAFF.

V usage is TRBV28 and J usage is TRBJ2-5, with 8 bases that match TRBD1. The CDR3 is made up of 13 amino acids. Germline lookup yields CDR1 MDHEN and CDR2 SYDVKM. V shed 6 bases and J 5 bases; nucleotides not matched to a gene: 5. In DNA, the CDR3 is TGTGCCAGCAGCCCAGGGGGCAGGGAGACCCAGTACTTC. The encoded protein is CASSPGGRETQYF.

The chain has TRBV2 and TRBJ2-5; 7 bases fit TRBD1. CDR3 size: 13 residues. V was clipped by 6 bases and J by 4 bases; unmatched bases: 5. Germline CDR1 SNHLY, CDR2 FYNNEI. The CDR3 DNA reads TGTGCCAGCAGCATCCAGGGGGTAGAGACCCAGTACTTC. Translation: CASSIQGVETQYF.

V is TRBV7-2 and J is TRBJ2-1; 9 nucleotides agree with TRBD2. CDR1 and CDR2 from the germline V gene are SGHTA and FQGNSA. This CDR3 contains 17 residues. The V and J ends lost 5 bases and 3 bases, in that order; junction bases with no gene match: 11. The CDR3 here is CASSARPISGGYNEQFF. In DNA, the CDR3 is TGTGCCAGCAGCGCCCGCCCGATTAGCGGGGGCTACAATGAGCAGTTCTTC.

The V gene is TRBV5-1, the J gene TRBJ2-7, with D possibly being TRBD2 (6 bases). V lost 0 bases and J 0 bases, leaving 10 bases between the germline ends. The CDR3 sequence is 15 residues long. Germline V CDR1 and CDR2: SGHRS, YFSETQ. This CDR3 reads CASSLAAGYSYEQYF. In nucleotides, the CDR3 is TGCGCCAGCAGCTTGGCCGCGGGGTACTCCTACGAGCAGTACTTC.

The chain joins TRBV30 to TRBJ1-1, with 7 bases aligning to TRBD1. V lost 3 bases, J lost 1 base, and 2 bases stayed unmatched. In germline, CDR1 is GTSNPN, CDR2 SVGIG (reference sequence). The CDR3 has 13 residues. The CDR3: CAWSWDRNTEAFF. For the CDR3, the DNA is TGTGCCTGGAGCTGGGACAGGAACACTGAAGCTTTCTTT.

This chain uses TRBV10-3 with TRBJ2-5; D is unresolved. V lost 2 bases and J lost 0, with 7 bases in between. The CDR3 runs 14 residues. CDR1 and CDR2 (germline): ENHRY, SYGVKD. The chain's CDR3 is CAISENPYQETQYF. CDR3 bases: TGTGCCATCAGTGAGAATCCCTACCAAGAGACCCAGTACTTC.

The chain links TRBV11-2 to TRBJ2-1, with TRBD2 as a possible D gene (6 bases). The CDR3 covers 13 residues. CDR1 is SGHAT and CDR2 is FQNNGV in the germline V gene. V was shortened by 6 bases and J by 6 bases, with 12 bases between the two germline ends. The CDR3 sequence is CASSFGTFNEQFF. The CDR3, as DNA: TGTGCCAGCAGTTTCGGGACTTTCAATGAGCAGTTCTTC. The variable domain in full, with the rest retrieved from reference TRBV11-2 and TRBJ2-1, is EAGVAQSPRYKIIEKRQSVAFWCNPISGHATLYWYQQILGQGPKLLIQFQNNGVVDDSQLPKDRFSAERLKGVDSTLKIQPAKLEDSAVYLCASSFGTFNEQFFGPGTRLTVL.

The J gene is TRBJ2-7, the V gene TRBV11-3; 14 bases map to TRBD2. There are 14 residues in the CDR3. The germline CDR1 and CDR2 sequences are SGHNT and YENEEA. V lost 5 bases to trimming and J lost 5 bases; unmatched junction nucleotides: 2. This CDR3 is CASSPGLAGDEQYF. In DNA form, the CDR3 reads TGTGCCAGCAGCCCGGGACTAGCGGGAGACGAGCAGTACTTC.

This chain links TRBV6-1 with TRBJ2-1, with D possibly being TRBD2 (6 bases). Trimming removed 1 base at V and 8 bases at J, with 12 bases between. The CDR3 is 14 residues long. Germline assignment: CDR1 MNHNS and CDR2 SASEGT. CDR3 sequence (DNA): TGTGCCAGCAGTGAAGTGGAGGGTATCGATGAGCAGTTCTTC. This encodes CASSEVEGIDEQFF.